These T cell receptor beta chains were read from a single sample in a study of T cell repertoires in cytomegalovirus infection. The antigens for these receptors are not known. TCRdb re-derived calls from the reads in MiXCR, one entry per CDR3 protein. The data hold approximately 280,000 distinct CDR3 sequences, with roughly 21% observed a single time. Sequenced here: cultured PBMCs, sampled from culture after CMV antigen stimulation. The receptors come from a human donor in good health (CMV status not recorded). Some clones in this sample may be carry-over from other donors' samples. Both conserved end residues are part of each CDR3. D genes are given only for firm matches. Clone size, where shown, is once, few, many, or a class for clones that have expanded.

J: TRBJ2-1
length: 17
D: -
V: TRBV28
size: few
CDR3: CASSHPSVGASYNEQFF
DNA: TGTGCCAGCAGTCACCCGAGCGTGGGAGCCTCGTACAATGAGCAGTTCTTC

J: TRBJ1-1
length: 17
D: -
V: TRBV4-1
size: -
CDR3: CASSPILIGTGNTEAFF
DNA: TGCGCCAGCAGCCCTATTCTAATCGGGACGGGGAACACTGAAGCTTTCTTT

J: TRBJ1-3
length: 14
D: -
V: TRBV6-5
size: -
CDR3: CASSPVDGRNTIYF
DNA: TGTGCCAGCAGCCCTGTAGATGGGAGAAACACCATATATTTT

J: TRBJ1-1
length: 13
D: -
V: TRBV11-2
size: -
CDR3: CASSLMGHTEAFF
DNA: TGTGCCAGCAGCTTGATGGGTCACACTGAAGCTTTCTTT

J: TRBJ1-1
length: 14
D: -
V: TRBV7-2
size: many
CDR3: CASSLASINTEAFF
DNA: TGTGCCAGCAGCTTGGCAAGCATCAACACTGAAGCTTTCTTT

J: TRBJ2-7
length: 16
D: TRBD2
V: TRBV7-2
size: many
CDR3: CASSLARTSGSYEQYF
DNA: TGTGCCAGCAGCTTAGCTCGGACTAGCGGCTCCTACGAGCAGTACTTC

J: TRBJ2-3
length: 15
D: TRBD2
V: TRBV5-1
size: -
CDR3: CASSFNGGSSDTQYF
DNA: TGCGCCAGCAGCTTTAATGGCGGGAGCTCAGATACGCAGTATTTT

J: TRBJ2-3
length: 16
D: -
V: TRBV10-3
size: many
CDR3: CAISDLAERGTDTQYF
DNA: TGTGCCATCAGTGATTTAGCGGAGAGGGGCACAGATACGCAGTATTTT

J: TRBJ2-1
length: 15
D: TRBD2
V: TRBV7-6
size: few
CDR3: CASSLSASGSNEQFF
DNA: TGTGCCAGCAGCTTATCCGCTAGCGGGAGCAATGAGCAGTTCTTC

J: TRBJ1-3
length: 14
D: TRBD1
V: TRBV12-3/TRBV12-4
size: few
CDR3: CASRDDRGTNTIYF
DNA: TGTGCCAGCAGGGACGACAGGGGGACAAACACCATATATTTT

J: TRBJ2-1
length: 22
D: -
V: TRBV11-2
size: few
CDR3: CASSLKVWGRGYLPGRNQIKFF
DNA: TGTGCCAGCAGCTTGAAGGTGTGGGGCAGGGGTTACCTACCGGGTAGAAACCAAATCAAGTTCTTC

J: TRBJ2-3
length: 17
D: TRBD2
V: TRBV7-2
size: many
CDR3: CASSLVILAGSTDTQYF
DNA: TGTGCCAGCAGCTTAGTTATACTAGCGGGGAGCACAGATACGCAGTATTTT

J: TRBJ1-2
length: 15
D: -
V: TRBV25-1
size: few
CDR3: CASSEFWETQYGYTF
DNA: TGTGCCAGCAGTGAATTTTGGGAAACGCAGTATGGCTACACCTTC

J: TRBJ1-2
length: 14
D: TRBD1
V: TRBV24-1
size: few
CDR3: CATASGQGDYGYTF
DNA: TGTGCCACTGCCTCCGGACAGGGGGACTATGGCTACACCTTC